The 4 T cell receptor beta chains below all came from one sample that was sequenced in a study of CD8 T cells in Susac syndrome. Random hexamers served to reverse transcribe about 0.45 to 1 ug RNA. TCRdb ran MiXCR on the immunoSEQ multiplex PCR reads and lists one entry per CDR3 protein. The table records 180,000 or so distinct CDR3 sequences, around 94% of them present only once. Sequencing was carried out using CD4+ T cells from PBMCs. The receptors were sampled from a human donor in good health.

V usage is TRBV30 and J usage is TRBJ1-2; perhaps TRBD1 as D (5 bases). Germline assignment: CDR1 GTSNPN and CDR2 SVGIG (reference sequence). CDR3 length equals 13 residues. V lost 2 bases to trimming and J lost 4 bases, with 11 bases between them. The CDR3 DNA follows: TGTGCCTGGAGTAAGGGGCAGGGCTATGGCTACACCTTC. Protein product: CAWSKGQGYGYTF.

The DNA for the CDR3 is TGTGCCAGCGCGAAAAGCACAGATACGCAGTATTTT. It specifies CASAKSTDTQYF. The rearrangement links TRBV25-1 to TRBJ2-3; D gene uncertain. The CDR3 has 12 residues. CDR1 MGHDK and CDR2 SYGVNS come from the germline V gene. V was clipped by 8 bases and J by 0 bases, with 6 bases between them.

The sample holds one count of this clonotype. J is TRBJ2-3 and V is TRBV29-1; TRBD1 or TRBD2 may be the D gene (6 bases each). The CDR3 consists of 15 residues. Germline V lookup: CDR1 SQVTM, CDR2 ANQGSEA. The V end was cut by 5 bases, the J end by 0 bases, with 15 bases between. CDR3 sequence reads: CSVLGGTRSTDTQYF. DNA for the CDR3: TGCAGCGTTCTAGGGGGGACTCGTAGCACAGATACGCAGTATTTT.

The chain has TRBV20-1 and TRBJ1-2; no clear D gene. The V gene's germline CDR1 is DFQATT and CDR2 SNEGSKA (reference sequence). The V gene lost 3 bases and the J gene lost 8 bases, with 4 bases spanning the gap. This CDR3 has 9 residues. CDR3 sequence reads: CSASSGYTF. The CDR3 region has the DNA TGCAGTGCTAGCTCCGGCTACACCTTC.